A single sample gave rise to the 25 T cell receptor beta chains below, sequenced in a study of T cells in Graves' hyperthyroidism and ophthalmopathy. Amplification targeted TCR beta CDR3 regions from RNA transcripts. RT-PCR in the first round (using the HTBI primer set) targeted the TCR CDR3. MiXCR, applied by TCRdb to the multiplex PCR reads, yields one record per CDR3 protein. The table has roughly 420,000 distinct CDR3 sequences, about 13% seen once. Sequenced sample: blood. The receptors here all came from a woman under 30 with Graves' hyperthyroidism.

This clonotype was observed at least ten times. The CDR3 is CSRHGARNTEAFF. The CDR3 coding sequence is TGCAGCCGCCATGGGGCAAGGAACACTGAAGCTTTCTTT. The V call is TRBV20-1, the J call TRBJ1-1; weak D call: TRBD1 (5 bases). This CDR3 contains 13 residues. Germline V gives CDR1 DFQATT, CDR2 SNEGSKA (reference sequence).

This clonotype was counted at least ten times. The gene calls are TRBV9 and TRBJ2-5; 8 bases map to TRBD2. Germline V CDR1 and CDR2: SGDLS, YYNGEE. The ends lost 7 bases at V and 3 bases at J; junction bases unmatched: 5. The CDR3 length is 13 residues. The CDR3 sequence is CASGQLAEETQYF. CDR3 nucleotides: TGTGCCAGCGGCCAACTAGCGGAAGAGACCCAGTACTTC.

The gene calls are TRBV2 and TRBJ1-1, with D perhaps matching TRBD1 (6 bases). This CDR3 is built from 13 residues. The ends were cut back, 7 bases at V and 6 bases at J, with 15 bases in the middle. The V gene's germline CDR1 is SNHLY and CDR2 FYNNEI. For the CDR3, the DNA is TGTGCCAGCATCTACAGGGTGGGAGCTGAAGCTTTCTTT. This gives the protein CASIYRVGAEAFF.

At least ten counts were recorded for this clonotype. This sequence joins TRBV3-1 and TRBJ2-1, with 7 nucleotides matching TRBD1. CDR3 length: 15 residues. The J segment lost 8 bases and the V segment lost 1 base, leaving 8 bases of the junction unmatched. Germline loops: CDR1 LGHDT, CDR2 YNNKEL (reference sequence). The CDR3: CASSQAGQPSDEQFF. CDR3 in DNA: TGTGCCAGCAGCCAAGCGGGACAGCCTTCGGATGAGCAGTTCTTC.

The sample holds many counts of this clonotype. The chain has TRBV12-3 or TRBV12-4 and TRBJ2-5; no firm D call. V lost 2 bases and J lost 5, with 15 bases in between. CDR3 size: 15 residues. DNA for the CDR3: TGTGCCAGCAGTTTAAGCACCGGTGTTCGGGAGACCCAGTACTTC. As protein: CASSLSTGVRETQYF.

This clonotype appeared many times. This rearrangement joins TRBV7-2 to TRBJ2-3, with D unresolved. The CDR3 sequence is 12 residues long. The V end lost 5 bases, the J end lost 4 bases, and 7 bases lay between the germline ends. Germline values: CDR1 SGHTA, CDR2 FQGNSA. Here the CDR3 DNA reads TGTGCCAGCAGCCCCCCCTCAGATACGCAGTATTTT. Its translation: CASSPPSDTQYF. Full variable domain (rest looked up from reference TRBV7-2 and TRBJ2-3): GAGVSQSPSNKVTEKGKDVELRCDPISGHTALYWYRQSLGQGLEFLIYFQGNSAPDKSGLPSDRFSAERTGGSVSTLTIQRTQQEDSAVYLCASSPPSDTQYFGPGTRLTVL.

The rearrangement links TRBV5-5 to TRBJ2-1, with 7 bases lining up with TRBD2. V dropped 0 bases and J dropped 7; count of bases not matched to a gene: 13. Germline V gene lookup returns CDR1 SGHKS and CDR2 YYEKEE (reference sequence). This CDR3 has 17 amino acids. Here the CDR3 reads CASSLDFSSGTINEQFF. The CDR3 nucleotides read TGTGCCAGCAGCTTGGATTTTTCTAGCGGAACTATAAATGAGCAGTTCTTC. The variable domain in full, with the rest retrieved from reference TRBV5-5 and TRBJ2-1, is DAGVTQSPTHLIKTRGQQVTLRCSPISGHKSVSWYQQVLGQGPQFIFQYYEKEERGRGNFPDRFSARQFPNYSSELNVNALLLGDSALYLCASSLDFSSGTINEQFFGPGTRLTVL.

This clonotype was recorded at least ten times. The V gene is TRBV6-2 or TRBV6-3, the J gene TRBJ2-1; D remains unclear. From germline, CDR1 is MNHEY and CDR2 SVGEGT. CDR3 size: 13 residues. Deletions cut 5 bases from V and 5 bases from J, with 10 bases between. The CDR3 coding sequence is TGTGCCAGCAGTCCCCGGGCCCACAATGAGCAGTTCTTC. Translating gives CASSPRAHNEQFF.

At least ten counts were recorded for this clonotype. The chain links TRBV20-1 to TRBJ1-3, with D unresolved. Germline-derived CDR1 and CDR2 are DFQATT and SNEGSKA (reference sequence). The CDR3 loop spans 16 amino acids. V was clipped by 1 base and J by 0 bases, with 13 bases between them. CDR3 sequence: CSARVEEVFSGNTIYF. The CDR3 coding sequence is TGCAGTGCTAGAGTAGAGGAAGTATTCTCTGGAAACACCATATATTTT.

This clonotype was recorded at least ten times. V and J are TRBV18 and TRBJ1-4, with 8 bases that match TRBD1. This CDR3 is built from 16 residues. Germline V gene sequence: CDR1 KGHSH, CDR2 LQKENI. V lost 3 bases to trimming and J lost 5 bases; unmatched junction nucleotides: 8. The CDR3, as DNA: TGTGCCAGCTCACCTGCAGGGGGCTGGGGAAATGAAAAACTGTTTTTT. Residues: CASSPAGGWGNEKLFF.

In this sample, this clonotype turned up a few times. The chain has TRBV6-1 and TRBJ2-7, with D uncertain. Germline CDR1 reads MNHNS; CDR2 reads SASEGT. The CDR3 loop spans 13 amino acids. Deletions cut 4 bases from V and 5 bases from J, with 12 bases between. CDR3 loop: CASSGRYGDEQYF. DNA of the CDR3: TGTGCCAGCAGTGGGCGGTACGGCGACGAGCAGTACTTC.

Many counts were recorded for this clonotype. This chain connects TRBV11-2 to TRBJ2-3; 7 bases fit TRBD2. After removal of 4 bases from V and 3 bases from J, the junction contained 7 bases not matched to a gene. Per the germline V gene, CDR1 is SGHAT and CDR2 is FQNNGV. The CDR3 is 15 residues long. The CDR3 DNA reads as TGTGCCAGCAGCTGGGCTTCTAGCGGAACAGATACGCAGTATTTT. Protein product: CASSWASSGTDTQYF.

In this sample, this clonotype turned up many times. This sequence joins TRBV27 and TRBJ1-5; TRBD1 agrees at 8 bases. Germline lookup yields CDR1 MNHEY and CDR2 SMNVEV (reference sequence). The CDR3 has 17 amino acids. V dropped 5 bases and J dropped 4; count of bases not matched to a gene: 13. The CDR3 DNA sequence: TGTGCCAGCAGTCTTTTCTCGACAGGGGTCGGTAATCAGCCCCAGCATTTT. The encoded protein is CASSLFSTGVGNQPQHF.

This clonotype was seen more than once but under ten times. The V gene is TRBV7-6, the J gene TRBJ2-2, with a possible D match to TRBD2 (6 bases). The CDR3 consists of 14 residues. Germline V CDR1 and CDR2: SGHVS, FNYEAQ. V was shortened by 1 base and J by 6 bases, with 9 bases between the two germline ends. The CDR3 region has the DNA TGTGCCAGCAGCTTAGGGAGGGGTTCCGGGGAGCTGTTTTTT. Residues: CASSLGRGSGELFF.

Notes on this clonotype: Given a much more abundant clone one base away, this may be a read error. The CDR3 spells CASSYSMQGAGNTICF. The DNA for the CDR3 is TGTGCCAGCAGTTACTCGATGCAGGGTGCAGGAAACACCATATGTTTT. The chain links TRBV6-2 or TRBV6-3 to TRBJ1-3, with D tentatively TRBD1 (5 bases). Looked up from germline, CDR1 is MNHEY and CDR2 is SVGEGT. The CDR3 runs 16 residues.

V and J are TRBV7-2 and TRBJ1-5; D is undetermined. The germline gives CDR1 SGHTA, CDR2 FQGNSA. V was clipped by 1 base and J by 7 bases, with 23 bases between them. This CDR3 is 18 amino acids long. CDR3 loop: CASSLEVVRGAGGQPQHF. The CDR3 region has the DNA TGTGCCAGCAGCTTAGAAGTGGTTCGTGGCGCGGGTGGGCAGCCCCAGCATTTT. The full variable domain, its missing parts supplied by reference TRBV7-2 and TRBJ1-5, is GAGVSQSPSNKVTEKGKDVELRCDPISGHTALYWYRQSLGQGLEFLIYFQGNSAPDKSGLPSDRFSAERTGGSVSTLTIQRTQQEDSAVYLCASSLEVVRGAGGQPQHFGDGTRLSIL.

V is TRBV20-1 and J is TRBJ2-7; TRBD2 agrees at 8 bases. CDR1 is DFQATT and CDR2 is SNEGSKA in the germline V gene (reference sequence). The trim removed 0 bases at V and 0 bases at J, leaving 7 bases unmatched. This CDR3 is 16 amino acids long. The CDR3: CSARDRYSGSSYEQYF. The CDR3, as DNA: TGCAGTGCTAGAGATCGTTACAGCGGGAGCTCCTACGAGCAGTACTTC.

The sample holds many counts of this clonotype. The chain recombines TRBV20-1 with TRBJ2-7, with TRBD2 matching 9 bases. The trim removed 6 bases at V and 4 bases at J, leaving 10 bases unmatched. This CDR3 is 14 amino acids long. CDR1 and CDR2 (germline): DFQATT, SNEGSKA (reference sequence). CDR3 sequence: CSATGTSSVYEQYF. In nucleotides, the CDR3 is TGCAGTGCAACCGGGACTAGCTCCGTATACGAGCAGTACTTC.

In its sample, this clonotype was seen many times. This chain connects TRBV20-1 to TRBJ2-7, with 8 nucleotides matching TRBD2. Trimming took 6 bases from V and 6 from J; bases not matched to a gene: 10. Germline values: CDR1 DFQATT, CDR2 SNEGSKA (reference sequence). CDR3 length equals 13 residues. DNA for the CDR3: TGCAGTGCCATTTTACCGGGGGGGGTCGAGCAGTACTTC. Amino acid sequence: CSAILPGGVEQYF.

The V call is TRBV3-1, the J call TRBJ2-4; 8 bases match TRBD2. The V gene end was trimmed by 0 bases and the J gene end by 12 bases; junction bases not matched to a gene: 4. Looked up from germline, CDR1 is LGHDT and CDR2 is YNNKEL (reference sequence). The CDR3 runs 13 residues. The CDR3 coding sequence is TGTGCCAGCAGCCAAGATTCAGGACTAGCTCAGTACTTC. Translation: CASSQDSGLAQYF.

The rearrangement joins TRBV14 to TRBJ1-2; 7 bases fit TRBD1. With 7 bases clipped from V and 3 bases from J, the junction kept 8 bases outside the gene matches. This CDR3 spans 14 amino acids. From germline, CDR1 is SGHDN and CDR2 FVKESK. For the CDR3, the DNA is TGTGCCAGCAAAGAGGGAACAGGGGACTATGGCTACACCTTC. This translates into CASKEGTGDYGYTF.

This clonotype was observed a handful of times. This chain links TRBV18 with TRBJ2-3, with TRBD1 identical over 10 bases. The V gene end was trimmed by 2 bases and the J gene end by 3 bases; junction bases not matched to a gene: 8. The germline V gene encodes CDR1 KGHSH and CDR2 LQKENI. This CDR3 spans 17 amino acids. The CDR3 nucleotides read TGTGCCAGCTCACCAAGGCCGGGACAGGGGAGGACAGATACGCAGTATTTT. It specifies CASSPRPGQGRTDTQYF.

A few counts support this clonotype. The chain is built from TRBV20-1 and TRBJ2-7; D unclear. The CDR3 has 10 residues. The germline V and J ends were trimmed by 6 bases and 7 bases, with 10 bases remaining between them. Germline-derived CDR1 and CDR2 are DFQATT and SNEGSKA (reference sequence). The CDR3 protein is CSAPYPEQYF. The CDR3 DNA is TGCAGTGCCCCCTACCCTGAGCAGTACTTC.

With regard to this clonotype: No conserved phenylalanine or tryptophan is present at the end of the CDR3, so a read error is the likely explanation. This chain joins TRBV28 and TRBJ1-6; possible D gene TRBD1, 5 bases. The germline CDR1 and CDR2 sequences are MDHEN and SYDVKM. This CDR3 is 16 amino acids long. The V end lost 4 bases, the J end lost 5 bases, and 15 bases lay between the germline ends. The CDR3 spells CASSSSSGGDNSPLHS. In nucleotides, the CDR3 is TGTGCCAGCAGTTCCTCCTCGGGGGGGGATAATTCACCCCTCCACTCT.

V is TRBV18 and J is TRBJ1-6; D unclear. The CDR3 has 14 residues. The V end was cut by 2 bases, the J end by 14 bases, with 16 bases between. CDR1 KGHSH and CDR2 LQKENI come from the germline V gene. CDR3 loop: CASSPDGFPASLHF. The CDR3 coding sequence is TGTGCCAGCTCACCAGACGGCTTCCCGGCGTCCCTCCACTTT.